The sequence of this TCR beta chain was determined in a study of cytomegalovirus exposure and HLA in healthy donors. CDR1 is SGDLS, CDR2 YYNGEE, per germline. Losses at the gene ends were 4 bases for V and 4 bases for J; bases not matched to a gene: 10. The CDR3 has 15 amino acids. The PCR made use of 60 Vbeta and 13 Jbeta primers. Here immunoSEQ multiplex PCR was the method, and the copy in TCRdb shows in-frame clones only, minus some. The data show 200,000 or so clones, with approximately 78% seen just once and over 5% held by the top ten. Sequencing was performed on PBMCs. This rearrangement joins TRBV9 to TRBJ1-2, with 7 bases lining up with TRBD1. This sequence originates from a woman aged 45-65 years in good health and CMV-seropositive. CDR3 in amino acids: CASSPTGTEVYGYTF. CDR3 nucleotide sequence: TGTGCCAGCAGCCCCACCGGGACAGAGGTCTATGGCTACACCTTC.